The source of this T cell receptor (beta chain) is a study of cytomegalovirus exposure and HLA in healthy donors (dated by TCRdb to the late 2010s). Study-wide context: An earlier analysis of some 550 of the donors reported roughly 300 Gb of sequence data and 120 million or so unique TCR beta sequences from about 200 million T cells. About 280 gigabases of sequencing data and around 88 million unique TCR sequences made up an early release that covered fewer than 650 HLA-typed donors. Of the approximately 400 genotyped donors, 65% to 90% fell in the genetic ancestry cluster associated with self-reported Caucasian donors. The study was designed to test whether signatures of past pathogen exposure could be identified by cataloging public T cell receptors. The T cell repertoires of 666 subjects were profiled by immunosequencing and related to cytomegalovirus serostatus. Besides the first cohort of approximately 710 subjects, a separate validation cohort made up of 120 different subjects was used. The study combined high-throughput TCR immunosequencing, statistical association of individual TCRs with disease status, and machine learning to predict cytomegalovirus infection status. A later analysis re-analyzed previously published TCR beta repertoires from 500 to 700 donors and added high-resolution HLA genotyping to study TCR occurrence patterns. Rather than drawing on any new phenotypic data, the later analysis identified candidate immune exposures from TCR beta sequences and the way those sequences occurred across donors. An earlier analysis of 587 of the donors used high-throughput TCR beta sequencing to judge whether each TCR beta V gene segment behaved as functional or pseudogenic. Donor age, sex, ethnicity and CMV serostatus were compiled together with the repertoire data. A later genetic analysis took genome-wide SNP genotypes for about 55% of the 666 donors and used that subset as a discovery cohort. All discovery cohort repertoires had been generated on a single sequencing platform. Class I and class II HLA loci were covered by the typing at four-digit resolution. The number of donors typed differed by locus, with roughly 629-640 for A, B, C, DRB1 and DQB1, roughly 520 for DQA1, about 610 for DPA1, and approximately 470 for DPB1. Because of strong linkage in the cohort, four to six DR-DQ haplotypes were treated as single units for association and clustering. Among some 400 genotyped donors of the cohort, an average of roughly 230,000 unique TCR beta nucleotide sequences was sequenced per donor, of which about 19% were non-productive. Summary of the overall study and its limitations: Linkage disequilibrium might explain the correlated functional status among segregating V segments, but an unknown experimental factor could not be excluded. Most TCR sequences were seen in very few donors, while some public TCRs were found in many individuals. The sequencing pipeline was judged likely to have produced a cluster of highly shared sequence variants as a technical artifact. In a later genetic analysis, a missense DCLRE1C variant was associated with V-gene and J-gene trimming of TCR beta chains, and the association was replicated in an independent cohort. Because counts were too low, approximately 15 rarely observed V segments, including chromosome 9 orphons, were excluded from the earlier analysis of roughly 580 of the donors. CMV serostatus was the only immune exposure information available for the cohort. Compared with the roughly 670-donor mean, donors in an Asian-associated ancestry cluster had fewer N-insertions in productive TCRs, according to a later genetic analysis. The classifier was reported to diagnose cytomegalovirus status with high specificity and sensitivity in both the original and validation cohorts. Because some donors lacked HLA typing at each locus, the association tests relied only on the typed subset. Some IMGT-functional V segments, including TRBV6-2 and TRBV6-3, could not be told apart with the 87-base-pair reads, so those segments were excluded. The authors suggested that the approach could potentially be generalized to other disease states and immunological phenotypes. When HLA alleles, especially DR and DQ, strongly co-occurred, TCR associations were difficult to assign to individual alleles. Most CMV-associated TCR beta chains appeared to be HLA-restricted in a later analysis, and the HLA associations seemed to be driven largely by CMV exposure. Specific HLA alleles were associated with 15,000 to 20,000 TCR beta sequences at a false discovery rate of 0.05 in a later analysis. In a later analysis, HLA-associated TCR beta chains were found to be more clonally expanded and to have lower generation probabilities than equally common non-associated chains. In a later analysis, the rate of TCR association differed among HLA loci, with DRB1 alleles having the most associated TCRs and HLA-C alleles having the fewest. A further reported finding was that TCR beta sequences accurately predicted the HLA-A and HLA-B alleles for most subjects in the first cohort. Three of the identified cytomegalovirus-associated TCR beta chains were confirmed in vitro to be specific for cytomegalovirus antigens. The study gave a list of about 170 TCR beta chains associated with cytomegalovirus. This cohort had only TCR beta chains sequenced, and the lack of alpha or paired-chain data limited which features could be detected. In a later analysis, several top co-occurrence clusters were reported to appear linked to parvovirus B19, influenza, CMV and Epstein-Barr virus. The presence/absence analyses assumed that sequencing depth was roughly uniform across donors, and that assumption may not be true. In an earlier analysis of 500 to 650 of the donors, most TCR beta V segments appeared in productive rearrangements about 90% or about 30% of the time, broadly matching IMGT annotations.

The cohort was made up of 650 to 700 healthy bone marrow donors. At the time of sampling, all cohort members were nominally healthy, though unrecorded immune exposures were likely present. The donor tested CMV seropositive and was one of the 289 seropositive cohort members. A peripheral blood sample was provided by each donor, and peripheral blood mononuclear cells were used for TCR beta sequencing. The Qiagen DNeasy Blood Extraction Kit was used to extract genomic DNA from the blood cell samples. V ends up 3 bases short and J 1 base short, with an unmatched junction base count of 2. The CDR3 spans 15 residues, from the cysteine through the phenylalanine. Of all the DNA, just the CDR3 is kept, 45 bases in frame from base 1. CDR1 and CDR2 were assigned from the germline V gene as ENHRY and SYGVKD. Library prep was done by the immunoSEQ multiplex PCR assay. The multiplex PCR relied on a mix of 60 forward primers for TCR Vbeta segments and 13 reverse primers for TCR Jbeta segments. A multiplex PCR assay on genomic DNA amplified the CDR3 region of rearranged TCR beta genes. On the Illumina HiSeq System, the amplified TCR beta libraries were sequenced as 87-base-pair reads. Processing in the source paper ran as follows. Across the 670 or so repertoires, a later analysis counted approximately 83 million unique TCR beta chains, some 11 million of which were shared by at least two donors. Raw reads were error-corrected and collapsed into unique sequences by a nearest-neighbor algorithm in which closely related sequences were merged to remove PCR and sequencing errors. To assign V, D and J gene segments, CDR3 sequences were aligned to IMGT reference sequences. For a sequence to be retained, a match of at least six nucleotides was required to both a V gene segment and a J gene segment. A rearrangement counted as productive if the CDR3 had no stop codons and remained in frame with V and J, and every other rearrangement counted as non-productive. CDR3 was defined according to IMGT convention as the region running from the second conserved V-encoded cysteine to the conserved J-encoded phenylalanine. The earlier analysis of some 550 of the donors excluded any sequence lacking an unambiguous match to a single V gene segment. In an earlier analysis of roughly 600 of the donors, a V segment was called functional when productive rearrangements were above 56.7%, and segregating when the standard deviation between donors exceeded 5%. To diagnose cytomegalovirus status from the catalog of TCR beta chain sequences, a statistical classification framework was built. In a later analysis, TCR nucleotide sequences were compared against IMGT/GENE-DB human TR gene sequences so that V and J genes could be assigned. A later analysis assigned CDR3 sequences and most-parsimonious VDJ recombination scenarios with the TCRdist pipeline. In a later analysis, each TCR beta chain was defined by its CDR3 amino acid sequence together with its V-gene family, and reads without a unique V-gene family were excluded. In a later analysis, 550 to 650 highly shared, low-generation-probability nucleotide sequences were removed to address suspected cross-contamination and a sequencing artifact. In a later analysis, a clonal expansion index was calculated for each public chain from normalized within-repertoire ranks of inferred template counts. In a later analysis, generation probabilities were computed using a VDJ recombination model fitted to out-of-frame rearrangements, and the results were checked against IGoR. In a later analysis, TCR-TCR, TCR-HLA and TCR-CMV co-occurrence was scored with hypergeometric tests, and a repertoire-size bias correction was applied to TCR pairs. A later analysis estimated false discovery rates by permuting HLA or CMV assignments 20 times. A later analysis grouped co-occurring TCRs with DBSCAN, adding TCRdist sequence similarity when clustering within HLA-allele-positive subsets. For co-occurrence clustering, repertoires with fewer than 30,000 or more than 120,000 public chains were excluded, along with roughly five repertoires with anomalous nucleotide sharing. The table was pulled from immuneACCESS by TCRdb, which kept in-frame rearrangements only. Such tables lose some clones; where checked, under half of the loss comes from unresolved V genes, and the rest has no known cause. V and J calls and clone size are copied from that table; D and trimming were computed from the DNA. Counted in this sample were about 170,000 clones; 73% of them appeared once. Clones ranked in the top ten supply about 5% of the sample.

Notes on this clone: Its antigen remains undetermined. There are no base qualities to consult, and no much larger clone falls within one base.

The chain is assembled from TRBV10-3 and TRBJ1-1; TRBD1 aligns with 10 central bases. Sequencing used PBMCs. This sequence was found in a woman aged 18 to 35 in good health and CMV-seropositive. The CDR3 protein is CAISEGQGGNTEAFF. In nucleotides, the sequence is TGTGCCATCAGTGAAGGACAGGGGGGGAACACTGAAGCTTTCTTT.